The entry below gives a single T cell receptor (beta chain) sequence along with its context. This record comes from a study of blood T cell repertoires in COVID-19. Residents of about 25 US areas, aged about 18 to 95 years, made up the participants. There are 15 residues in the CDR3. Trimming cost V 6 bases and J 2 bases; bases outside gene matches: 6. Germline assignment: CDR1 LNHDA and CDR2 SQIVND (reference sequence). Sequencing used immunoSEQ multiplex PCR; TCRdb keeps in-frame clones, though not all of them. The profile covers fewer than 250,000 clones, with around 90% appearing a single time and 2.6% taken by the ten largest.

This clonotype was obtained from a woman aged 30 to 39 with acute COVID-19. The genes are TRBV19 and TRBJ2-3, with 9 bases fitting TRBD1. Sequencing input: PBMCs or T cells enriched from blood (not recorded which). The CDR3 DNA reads TGTGCCAGTAGCAGGACAGGGGCTGTCACAGATACGCAGTATTTT. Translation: CASSRTGAVTDTQYF.